The rows below give T cell receptor beta chains drawn from one sample of a study of blood T cells in healthy people across ages. MiXCR was run by TCRdb on the 5' RACE reads, yielding one entry per CDR3 protein. The repertoire has about 1.7 million distinct CDR3 sequences, approximately 28% of them found once; the top ten carry roughly 8%. Sequenced sample: blood. The receptor source for this set is a woman aged 25 to 45 in good health. Each CDR3 is given with its conserved first and last residue. The D gene is left open where the match is weak. Some rows have no size entry. The others give once, few or many, or a class for an expanded clone.

clone_size j_call d_call v_call cdr3_nt cdr3_aa
many TRBJ2-7 - TRBV10-3 TGTGCCATCAGTTGGACAGTAGAGGACGAGCAGTACTTC CAISWTVEDEQYF
many TRBJ2-5 - TRBV7-8 TGTGCCAGCAGCTTTACGGACACCCAAGAGACCCAGTACTTC CASSFTDTQETQYF
- TRBJ2-3 TRBD2 TRBV19 TGTGCCAGTAGTAAGAGAAGCGGGAGTTGGGATACGCAGTATTTT CASSKRSGSWDTQYF
- TRBJ2-3 - TRBV13 TGTGCCAGCAGCTTAGCCGGGGAACACAAAGGGAGCTCAGATACGCAGTATTTT CASSLAGEHKGSSDTQYF
- TRBJ2-1 TRBD2 TRBV27 TGTGCCAGCCGAAACCCCTCGAGCGGGAGGACCTACAATGAGCAGTTCTTC CASRNPSSGRTYNEQFF
- TRBJ2-1 TRBD1 TRBV12-5 TGTGCTAGTGGTCCCCAACCGGGACAGGGGGCGATTACCCTAGCCAGAGAGCAGTTCTTC CASGPQPGQGAITLAREQFF
- TRBJ2-3 - TRBV18 TGTGCCAGCTCTCCGGACGCAACCACAGATACGCAGTATTTT CASSPDATTDTQYF
few TRBJ2-1 - TRBV5-1 TGCGCCAGCAGCATAGGGACGGCGAACTACAATGAGCAGTTCTTC CASSIGTANYNEQFF
few TRBJ1-1 - TRBV12-5 TGTGCTAGTGGTTTGTTCGGGGGAACTGAAGCTTTCTTT CASGLFGGTEAFF
- TRBJ2-3 - TRBV12-3/TRBV12-4 TGTGCTAGCAGTTTAGTAGGGGGAATGGGAACAGATACGCAGTATTTT CASSLVGGMGTDTQYF
- TRBJ2-4 - TRBV19 TGTGCCAGTAGAGGGGAAGGGAACTACGGGACGGCCAAAAACATTCAGTACTTC CASRGEGNYGTAKNIQYF
- TRBJ2-1 TRBD1 TRBV6-2/TRBV6-3 TGTGCCAGCAGGAGAGGACAGGGGAGGAATGAGCAGTTCTTC CASRRGQGRNEQFF
many TRBJ2-7 TRBD1 TRBV27 TGTTCCAGCAGTGGGACCGGGACAGGGGCCCCCTACGAGCAGTACTTC CSSSGTGTGAPYEQYF
few TRBJ1-2 - TRBV12-3/TRBV12-4 TGTGCCAGCAGTTTTGGGACTAGGGTCTTCGACTATGGCTACACCTTC CASSFGTRVFDYGYTF
many TRBJ1-1 - TRBV29-1 TGCAGCGGGACGGTGCAGACTGAAGCTTTCTTT CSGTVQTEAFF
few TRBJ2-7 - TRBV13 TGTGCCAGCGGCCCAAGTCGGGGAAGACCCTACGAGCAGTACTTC CASGPSRGRPYEQYF
- TRBJ2-4 - TRBV21-1 TGTGCCAGCAGCAATCCCCCCCGGAGGTACTTC CASSNPPRRYF
- TRBJ2-4 - TRBV20-1 TGCAGTGCTAGAGTCACGGGGCATCCTCCTGACATTCAGTACTTC CSARVTGHPPDIQYF
- TRBJ2-5 - TRBV5-1 TGCGCCAGCAGCTTCGGCTTGGGGAGTCAAGAGACCCAGTACTTC CASSFGLGSQETQYF
many TRBJ1-2 - TRBV12-3/TRBV12-4 TGTGCCAGCAGTGCCCGACAGCCCCGGGGCTGGGGCTACACCTTC CASSARQPRGWGYTF
- TRBJ2-7 TRBD1 TRBV20-1 TGCAGTGCCCCCGTGGGACAGAACTACGAGCAGTACTTC CSAPVGQNYEQYF
few TRBJ2-3 - TRBV10-1 TGCGCCAGCCAGTTGCCGGATACGCAGTATTTT CASQLPDTQYF
- TRBJ2-3 - TRBV30 TGTGCCTGGAGACGAAGACAGTTAGCTTCAGGGGATACGCAGTATTTT CAWRRRQLASGDTQYF
- TRBJ1-3 TRBD1 TRBV9 TGTGCCAGCAGCCGCGACAGGGCGGTAGTGAACACCATATATTTT CASSRDRAVVNTIYF
- TRBJ1-5 - TRBV25-1 TGTGCCAGCAGTGTGACAGGTAGCAATCAGCCCCAGCATTTT CASSVTGSNQPQHF
- TRBJ1-6 TRBD1 TRBV10-3 TGTGCCATCAGTGAAAGGACAGGGGCCGGGCATAATTCACCCCTCCACTTT CAISERTGAGHNSPLHF
few TRBJ1-2 TRBD1 TRBV6-6 TGTGCCAGCAGAGATGGGACAGGTCGGGGCTACACCTTC CASRDGTGRGYTF
- TRBJ2-3 TRBD1 TRBV5-1 TGCGCCAGCAGCTTAAGCTTAGACAGGGGCACAGATACGCAGTATTTT CASSLSLDRGTDTQYF
many TRBJ2-3 - TRBV10-3 TGTGCCATCAGTGCGGGGAGACTCTCCACCGATACGCAGTATTTT CAISAGRLSTDTQYF
- TRBJ2-1 - TRBV24-1 TGTGCCACAGCAGCAGGGACTTACAATGAGCAGTTCTTC CATAAGTYNEQFF
- TRBJ2-7 - TRBV18 TGTGCCAGCTCACCAGAGGGGCAGCAGGCCGAGCAGTACTTC CASSPEGQQAEQYF
many TRBJ2-1 TRBD2 TRBV6-6 TGTGCCAGCAGTTACGGGGGGACTAGCGGCAGCTCCTACAATGAGCAGTTCTTC CASSYGGTSGSSYNEQFF
few TRBJ1-5 TRBD1 TRBV11-2 TGTGCCAGCAGCTTAGCCGGTACAGGGGATCAGCCCCAGCATTTT CASSLAGTGDQPQHF
- TRBJ2-7 TRBD1 TRBV28 TGTGCCAGCAGTGGCGGTGAGGGGGACAGGGGATTTTACGAGCAGTACTTC CASSGGEGDRGFYEQYF
few TRBJ2-3 TRBD2 TRBV10-3 TGTGCCATCGGGGCGGGAGAGATTAGCACAGATACGCAGTATTTT CAIGAGEISTDTQYF
many TRBJ2-5 - TRBV20-1 TGCAGTGCACCTCCGCCGACCCTCAGCCATGTGGAGACCCAGTACTTC CSAPPPTLSHVETQYF
- TRBJ2-7 TRBD2 TRBV15 TGTGCCACCAGCACCTCGAGGGAGGGCTACGAGCAGTACTTC CATSTSREGYEQYF
- TRBJ2-1 TRBD2 TRBV7-3 TGTGCCAGCAGCTGGGGTGGGCGGGGGTTCGATGAGCAGTTCTTC CASSWGGRGFDEQFF
- TRBJ2-2 TRBD2 TRBV29-1 TGCAGCGTTTTGGGACTAGTTAGCGCTGGCGGGGAGCTGTTTTTT CSVLGLVSAGGELFF
- TRBJ2-1 TRBD2 TRBV5-1 TGCGCCAGCACAGTTAGCGGGGTCTACAATGAGCAGTTCTTC CASTVSGVYNEQFF
- TRBJ1-5 - TRBV12-3/TRBV12-4 TGTGCCAGCAGTTCATGGACGGACGTCTATCAGCCCCAGCATTTT CASSSWTDVYQPQHF
many TRBJ2-7 - TRBV12-3/TRBV12-4 TGTGCCAGCAGCCTAGGAGGAGGAGCAATCGAGCAGTACTTC CASSLGGGAIEQYF
- TRBJ2-7 TRBD2 TRBV5-1 TGCGCCAGCCGACCCGGACTAGCGGGGGGAAGCTACGAGCAGTACTTC CASRPGLAGGSYEQYF
- TRBJ2-3 - TRBV7-9 TGTGCCAGCGACAAATTCACAGATACGCAGTATTTT CASDKFTDTQYF
- TRBJ2-3 TRBD2 TRBV20-1 TGCAGTGCTAGAGGGACTAGCGGTGCAGATACGCAGTATTTT CSARGTSGADTQYF
few TRBJ1-1 - TRBV12-5 TGTGCTAGTGGTTTCTATCCCAGGGTGAACACTGAAGCTTTCTTT CASGFYPRVNTEAFF
many TRBJ2-1 - TRBV18 TGTGCCAGCTCTACGGACGTCTACAATGAGCAGTTCTTC CASSTDVYNEQFF
- TRBJ1-2 - TRBV6-4 TGTGCCAGGAGGGGGGCGGCGTATGGCTACACCTTC CARRGAAYGYTF
- TRBJ1-2 - TRBV13 TGTGCCAGCAGCTTACCGCGGGACACCAATGGCTACACCTTC CASSLPRDTNGYTF
- TRBJ2-7 - TRBV18 TGTGCCAGCTCACCAAACATTTACGAGCAGTACTTC CASSPNIYEQYF
few TRBJ2-1 TRBD1 TRBV4-3 TGCGCCAGCAGCCAAGGAACAGGGGGCCCCCCGAATGAGCAGTTCTTC CASSQGTGGPPNEQFF
few TRBJ1-2 - TRBV12-3/TRBV12-4 TGTGCCAGCAGTTTTAGAGGGAAGATGGATGGCTACACCTTC CASSFRGKMDGYTF
few TRBJ1-4 - TRBV20-1 TGCAGTGCTAGAGAACGGGTCACTAATGAAAAACTGTTTTTT CSARERVTNEKLFF
few TRBJ1-1 - TRBV7-2 TGTGCCAGCAGCTTAGATCGGGCGAGGGTGAGCACTGAAGCTTTCTTT CASSLDRARVSTEAFF
- TRBJ1-4 TRBD1 TRBV4-1 TGCGCCAGCAGCCAAGATCGGGACAGCGCAACTAATGAAAAACTGTTTTTT CASSQDRDSATNEKLFF
few TRBJ2-1 TRBD1 TRBV25-1 TGTGCCAGCAGTGGCGACAGGGAGCTTTACAATGAGCAGTTCTTC CASSGDRELYNEQFF
- TRBJ2-1 TRBD2 TRBV28 TGTGCCACAGCGGGAGGGACCCAGGGCCGAGGCAATGAGCAGTTCTTC CATAGGTQGRGNEQFF
- TRBJ2-7 - TRBV18 TGTGCCAGCTCCGAGGAGAGTAGCGAGCAGTACTTC CASSEESSEQYF
few TRBJ2-7 TRBD1 TRBV6-6 TGTGCCAGCAGGGACAGGGGACGTAACTACGAGCAGTACTTC CASRDRGRNYEQYF
few TRBJ1-1 TRBD1 TRBV7-6 TGTGCCAGCAGCTTAGGGACAGGGATGGTTGAAGCTTTCTTT CASSLGTGMVEAFF